This TCR beta chain was sequenced in a study of T cells expressing NK-cell markers. After re-calling the 5' RACE reads, TCRdb lists one entry per CDR3 protein, DNA absent. The data show approximately 420,000 distinct CDR3 sequences, and the top ten clones hold around 11%. CDR1 and CDR2 (germline): SGHVS, FQNEAQ. CDR3 length equals 17 residues. The chain couples TRBV7-8 to TRBJ2-5; without DNA, the TCRdb call of TRBD2 cannot be checked. The origin of this receptor is a woman in her 50s in good health. The sample comprised blood T cells: a sorted CD56 or NKG2C T cell subset, CD4+ or CD8+ T cells, or bulk PBMC T cells (not recorded which). The CDR3 protein is CASSLGLAGSTQETQYF.